The rows below give T cell receptor beta chains drawn from one sample of a study of T cells after yellow fever vaccination. TCRdb used MiXCR to reprocess the 5' RACE reads, holding one entry per CDR3 protein. The table records 340,000 or so distinct CDR3 sequences, about an eighth of them present only once. The material was CD4+ T cells sorted from PBMCs, obtained 15 days after the yellow fever booster vaccination. The source of these receptors is a man between 18 and 35 years old who received the YFV17D yellow fever vaccine. CDR3s include the opening cysteine and the closing phenylalanine or tryptophan. The D gene is left open where the match is weak. Expanded clones get a size class; other rows say once, few or many, or leave the size out.

13,TRBJ2-7,few,TRBV7-2,TRBD1,TGTGCCAGCAGCGACAGGGGGCGTTACGAGCAGTACTTC,CASSDRGRYEQYF
15,TRBJ2-3,.,TRBV20-1,TRBD1,TGCAGTGCTTCTAATCCGGGACAGGGGGGGGATACGCAGTATTTT,CSASNPGQGGDTQYF
16,TRBJ1-6,many,TRBV6-5,.,TGTGCCAGCAGTCCCCGGACAGTCCAACCAAATTCACCCCTCCACTTT,CASSPRTVQPNSPLHF
14,TRBJ2-5,.,TRBV5-1,.,TGCGCCAGCAGGCCTCAGGTGGAGGTGGAGACCCAGTACTTC,CASRPQVEVETQYF
14,TRBJ2-2,.,TRBV5-4,.,TGTGCCAGCAGCTCCGGGATTGCTATCGGGGAGCTGTTTTTT,CASSSGIAIGELFF
14,TRBJ2-5,many,TRBV7-3,.,TGTGCCAGCAGCTTAAACGCTGGGCGGGAGACCCAGTACTTC,CASSLNAGRETQYF
19,TRBJ1-1,.,TRBV30,.,TGTGCCTGGAGTGTACTTCCTCATAGGGCAGGTCGGACGAACACTGAAGCTTTCTTT,CAWSVLPHRAGRTNTEAFF
13,TRBJ1-6,.,TRBV20-1,.,TGCAGTGCTAGGCGGCAGCCCGATTCACCCCTCCACTTT,CSARRQPDSPLHF
13,TRBJ1-6,.,TRBV20-1,TRBD1,TGCAGTGCTAGAGTTCCCTCCCCACAGGGGACTGCTTTT,CSARVPSPQGTAF
14,TRBJ2-3,.,TRBV5-1,.,TGCGCCAGCAGCTTCGGGGCATCCACAGATACGCAGTATTTT,CASSFGASTDTQYF
15,TRBJ2-6,.,TRBV2,.,TGTGCCAGCAACAGTGATGCATCTGGGGCCAACGTCCTGACTTTC,CASNSDASGANVLTF
15,TRBJ2-5,few,TRBV18,.,TGTGCCAGCTCACCACGATCACAGGGTGCGGAGACCCAGTACTTC,CASSPRSQGAETQYF